Below, one T cell receptor beta chain is given with its context. What it recognizes is unknown. Germline loops: CDR1 ENHRY, CDR2 SYGVKD. The CDR3 length is 13 residues. Germline trimming cut 10 bases from V and 2 bases from J; bases unmatched to any gene: 8. The sample is drawn from a study of post-analysis software for immune sequencing data. Study-wide results and limits: A few TRBV segments, TRBV5-6, TRBV5-1 and TRBV20-1 among them, were found more frequent in patients than controls. Significantly lower normalized Chao1 diversity was found in patients with multiple sclerosis relative to controls.

Incorporated into the TCR beta cDNA libraries were unique molecular identifiers, which served to reduce PCR and sequencing biases. Between about 1 and 10 million T cells gave rise to around 500,000 cDNA molecules. TCRdb re-analysed the PCR reads in MiXCR, keeping a single row per CDR3 protein. The sample has about 200,000 distinct CDR3 sequences, about 30% seen once. V is TRBV10-3 and J is TRBJ2-7; 7 nucleotides match TRBD1. The TCR originated in a girl aged 2-17 years with multiple sclerosis. The material sequenced was blood. CDR3 sequence reads: CASATGQTYEQYF. The CDR3 region has the DNA TGTGCCAGCGCGACGGGACAGACCTACGAGCAGTACTTC.